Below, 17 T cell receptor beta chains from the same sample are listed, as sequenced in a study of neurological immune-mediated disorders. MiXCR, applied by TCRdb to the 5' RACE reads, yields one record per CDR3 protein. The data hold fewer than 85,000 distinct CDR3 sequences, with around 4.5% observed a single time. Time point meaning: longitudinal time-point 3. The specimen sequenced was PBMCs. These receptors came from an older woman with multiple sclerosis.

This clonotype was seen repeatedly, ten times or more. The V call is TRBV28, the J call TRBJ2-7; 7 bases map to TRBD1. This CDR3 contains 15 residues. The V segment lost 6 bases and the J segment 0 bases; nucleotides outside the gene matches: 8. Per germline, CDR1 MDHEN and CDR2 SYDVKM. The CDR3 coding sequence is TGTGCCAGCAGCCGCGGACAGGCGAACTCCTACGAGCAGTACTTC. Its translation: CASSRGQANSYEQYF.

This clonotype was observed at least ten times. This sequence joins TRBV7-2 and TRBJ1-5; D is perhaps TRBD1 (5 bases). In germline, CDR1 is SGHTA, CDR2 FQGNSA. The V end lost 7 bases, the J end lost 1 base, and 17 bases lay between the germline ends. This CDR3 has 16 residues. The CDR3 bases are TGTGCCAGCACCAGGAATGGAGGGGCCAGCAATCAGCCCCAGCATTTT. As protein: CASTRNGGASNQPQHF.

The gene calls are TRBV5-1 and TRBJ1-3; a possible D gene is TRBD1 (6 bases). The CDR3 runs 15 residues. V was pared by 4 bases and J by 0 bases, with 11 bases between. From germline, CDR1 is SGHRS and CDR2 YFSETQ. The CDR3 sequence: CASSKTGTSGNTIYF. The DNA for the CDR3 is TGCGCCAGCAGCAAGACAGGTACCTCTGGAAACACCATATATTTT.

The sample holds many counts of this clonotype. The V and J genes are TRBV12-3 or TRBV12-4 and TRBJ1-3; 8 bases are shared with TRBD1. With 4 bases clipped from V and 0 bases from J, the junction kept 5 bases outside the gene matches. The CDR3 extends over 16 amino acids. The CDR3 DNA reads TGTGCCAGCAGTTCCAACAGGGGGAGCTCTGGAAACACCATATATTTT. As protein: CASSSNRGSSGNTIYF.

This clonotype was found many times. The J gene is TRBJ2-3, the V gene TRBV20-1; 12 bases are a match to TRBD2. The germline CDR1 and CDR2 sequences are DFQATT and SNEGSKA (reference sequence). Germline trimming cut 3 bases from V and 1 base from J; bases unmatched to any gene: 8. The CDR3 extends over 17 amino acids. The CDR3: CSASRLAGGPGTDTQYF. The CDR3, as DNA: TGCAGTGCTAGCAGGCTAGCGGGGGGGCCGGGCACAGATACGCAGTATTTT.

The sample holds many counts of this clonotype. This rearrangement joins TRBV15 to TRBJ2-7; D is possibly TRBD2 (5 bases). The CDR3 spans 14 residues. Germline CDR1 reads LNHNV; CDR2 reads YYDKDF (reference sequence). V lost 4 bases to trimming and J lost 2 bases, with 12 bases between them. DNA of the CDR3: TGTGCCACCAGCAACTCCGGGAACCCCTACGAGCAGTACTTC. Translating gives CATSNSGNPYEQYF.

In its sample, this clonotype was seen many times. CDR3: CASSLGGALNEKLFF. CDR3 coding DNA: TGCGCCAGCAGCTTGGGCGGTGCCCTTAATGAAAAACTGTTTTTT. The rearrangement links TRBV5-1 to TRBJ1-4; D not resolved. CDR3 length equals 15 residues. The germline V gene has CDR1 SGHRS and CDR2 YFSETQ. Trimming cost V 0 bases and J 4 bases, with 10 bases left between them.

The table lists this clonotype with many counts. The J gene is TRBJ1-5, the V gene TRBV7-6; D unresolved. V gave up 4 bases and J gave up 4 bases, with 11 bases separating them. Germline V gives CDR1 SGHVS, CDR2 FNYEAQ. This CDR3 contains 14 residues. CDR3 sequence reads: CASSSQASNQPQHF. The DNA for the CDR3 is TGTGCCAGCAGCTCCCAGGCATCTAATCAGCCCCAGCATTTT.

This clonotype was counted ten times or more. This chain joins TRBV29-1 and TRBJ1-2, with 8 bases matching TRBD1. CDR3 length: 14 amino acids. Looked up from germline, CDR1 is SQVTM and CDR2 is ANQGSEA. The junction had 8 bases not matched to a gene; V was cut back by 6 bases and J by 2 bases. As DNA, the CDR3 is TGCAGCGTAATCGACAGGGGCGAAAACTATGGCTACACCTTC. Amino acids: CSVIDRGENYGYTF.

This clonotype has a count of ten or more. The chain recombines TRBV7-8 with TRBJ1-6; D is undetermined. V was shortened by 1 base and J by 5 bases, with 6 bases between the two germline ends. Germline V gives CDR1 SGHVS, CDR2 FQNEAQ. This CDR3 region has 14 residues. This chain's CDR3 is CASSLDRDNSPLHF. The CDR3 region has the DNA TGTGCCAGCAGCTTAGACCGTGATAATTCACCCCTCCACTTT.

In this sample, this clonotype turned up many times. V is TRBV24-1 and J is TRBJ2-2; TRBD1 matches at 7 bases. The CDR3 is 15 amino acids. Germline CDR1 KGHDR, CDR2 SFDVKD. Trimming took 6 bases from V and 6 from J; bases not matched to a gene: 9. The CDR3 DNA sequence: TGTGCCACCAGTCTACAGGGGCCGAAACCCGGGGAGCTGTTTTTT. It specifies CATSLQGPKPGELFF.

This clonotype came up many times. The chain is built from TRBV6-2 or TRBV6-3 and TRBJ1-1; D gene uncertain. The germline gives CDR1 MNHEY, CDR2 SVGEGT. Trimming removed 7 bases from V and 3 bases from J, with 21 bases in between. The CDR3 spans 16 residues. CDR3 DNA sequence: TGTGCCAGCACCCCAACAACCGCTCATACTTACACTGAAGCTTTCTTT. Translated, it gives CASTPTTAHTYTEAFF.

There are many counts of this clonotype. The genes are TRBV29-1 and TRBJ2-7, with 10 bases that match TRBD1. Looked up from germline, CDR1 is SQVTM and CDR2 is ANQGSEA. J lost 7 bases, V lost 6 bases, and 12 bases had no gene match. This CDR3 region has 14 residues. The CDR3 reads CSVTPDRGRGEQYF. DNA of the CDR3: TGCAGCGTCACCCCTGACAGGGGGCGGGGGGAGCAGTACTTC.

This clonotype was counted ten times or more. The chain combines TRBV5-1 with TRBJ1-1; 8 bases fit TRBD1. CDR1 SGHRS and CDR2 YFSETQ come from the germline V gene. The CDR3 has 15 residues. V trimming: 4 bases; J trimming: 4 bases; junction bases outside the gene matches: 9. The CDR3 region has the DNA TGCGCCAGCAGCCTGGACAGGGTTGGATCCACTGAAGCTTTCTTT. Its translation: CASSLDRVGSTEAFF.

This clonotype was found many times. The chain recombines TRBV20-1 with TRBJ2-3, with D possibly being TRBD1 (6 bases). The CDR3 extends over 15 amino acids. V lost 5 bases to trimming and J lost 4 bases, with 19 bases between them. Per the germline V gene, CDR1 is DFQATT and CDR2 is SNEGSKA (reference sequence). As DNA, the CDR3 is TGCAGTGCTCCGAACAGGGTTAAACGAGCAGATACGCAGTATTTT. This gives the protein CSAPNRVKRADTQYF.

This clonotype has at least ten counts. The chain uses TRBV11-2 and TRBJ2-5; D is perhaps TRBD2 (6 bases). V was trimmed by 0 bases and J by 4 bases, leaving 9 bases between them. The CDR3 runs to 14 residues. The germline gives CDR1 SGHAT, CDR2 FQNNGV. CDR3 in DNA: TGTGCCAGCAGCTTAGATGTGGGGGGAGAGACCCAGTACTTC. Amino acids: CASSLDVGGETQYF.

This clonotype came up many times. The CDR3: CASSPRGRTSGNTIYF. DNA for the CDR3: TGTGCCAGCAGTCCTAGAGGGAGAACCTCTGGAAACACCATATATTTT. This rearrangement joins TRBV12-3 or TRBV12-4 to TRBJ1-3; no clear D. Trimming left V 5 bases short and J 0 bases short, with 14 bases between. The CDR3 extends over 16 amino acids.